Sequencing of this T cell receptor beta chain was carried out in a study of cytomegalovirus exposure and HLA in healthy donors. Details on this clone: What it recognizes is unknown.

Trimming cost V 6 bases and J 3 bases; bases outside gene matches: 8. Germline CDR1 and CDR2: MNHEY and SMNVEV (reference sequence). The CDR3 extends over 15 amino acids. PCR used 60 Vbeta primers and 13 Jbeta primers. Sequenced by immunoSEQ multiplex PCR; TCRdb stores in-frame clones only, minus some. The data contain tens of thousands of clones, 85% to 90% of them singletons. Study observations and caveats: Researchers reported in a later analysis that a missense DCLRE1C variant was tied to TCR beta V- and J-gene trimming.

The sample was PBMCs. The clonotype comes from a woman aged 25 to 45 in good health and CMV-seropositive. The chain employs TRBV27 and TRBJ1-5, with 7 bases matching TRBD1. CDR3 DNA sequence: TGTGCCAGCAGCCCACAGGGGAGAAACAATCAGCCCCAGCATTTT. Its protein is CASSPQGRNNQPQHF.